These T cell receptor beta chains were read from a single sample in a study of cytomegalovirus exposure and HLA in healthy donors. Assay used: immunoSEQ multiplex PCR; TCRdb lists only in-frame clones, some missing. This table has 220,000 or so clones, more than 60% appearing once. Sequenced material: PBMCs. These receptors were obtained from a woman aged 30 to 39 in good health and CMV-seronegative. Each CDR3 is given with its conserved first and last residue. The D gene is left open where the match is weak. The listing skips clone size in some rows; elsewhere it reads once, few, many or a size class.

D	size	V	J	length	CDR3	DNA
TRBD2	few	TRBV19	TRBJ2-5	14	CASSILAGEETQYF	TGTGCCAGTAGTATCCTAGCGGGGGAGGAGACCCAGTACTTC
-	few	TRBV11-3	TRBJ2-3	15	CASSLGGHGTDTQYF	TGTGCCAGCAGCTTAGGAGGGCATGGCACAGATACGCAGTATTTT
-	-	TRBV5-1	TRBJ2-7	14	CASSLSREPYEQYF	TGCGCCAGCAGCTTGAGCCGGGAGCCCTACGAGCAGTACTTC
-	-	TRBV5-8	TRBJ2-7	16	CASSNLTVGFRVEQYF	TGTGCCAGCAGCAATTTGACAGTAGGGTTTAGAGTGGAGCAGTACTTC
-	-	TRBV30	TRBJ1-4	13	CAWSGQGNEKLFF	TGTGCCTGGAGTGGGCAGGGAAATGAAAAACTGTTTTTT
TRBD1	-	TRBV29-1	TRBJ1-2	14	CSVAPGQEAYGYTF	TGCAGCGTTGCCCCGGGACAGGAGGCCTATGGCTACACCTTC
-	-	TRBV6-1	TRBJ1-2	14	CASRDLGSAKGYTF	TGTGCCAGCCGCGACTTGGGGAGTGCCAAGGGCTACACCTTC
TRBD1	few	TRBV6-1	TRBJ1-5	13	CASSQTTGQPQHF	TGTGCCAGCAGCCAAACGACAGGGCAGCCCCAGCATTTT
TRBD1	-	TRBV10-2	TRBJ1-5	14	CASSTGESNQPQHF	TGCGCCAGCAGTACAGGGGAGAGCAATCAGCCCCAGCATTTT
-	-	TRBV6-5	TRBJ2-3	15	CASRSFLAPTDTQYF	TGTGCCAGCAGATCCTTTCTAGCGCCCACAGATACGCAGTATTTT
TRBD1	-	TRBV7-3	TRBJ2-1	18	CAISLGVGGQQSYNEQFF	TGTGCCATCAGCTTAGGAGTAGGGGGACAGCAATCCTACAATGAGCAGTTCTTC
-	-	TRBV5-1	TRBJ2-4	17	CASSLESPGSGQNIQYF	TGCGCCAGCAGCTTGGAATCCCCGGGTAGCGGCCAAAACATTCAGTACTTC
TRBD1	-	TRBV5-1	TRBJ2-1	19	CASSPLYAEYRGTDNEQFF	TGCGCCAGCAGCCCCTTATATGCCGAATACAGGGGGACCGACAATGAGCAGTTCTTC
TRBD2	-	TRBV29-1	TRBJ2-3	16	CSVAGTSGRGGRSQYF	TGCAGCGTAGCTGGGACTAGCGGGAGAGGGGGGCGTTCGCAGTATTTT
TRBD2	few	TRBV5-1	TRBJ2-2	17	CASSLMAGVGKTGELFF	TGCGCCAGCAGCTTAATGGCGGGGGTAGGAAAAACCGGGGAGCTGTTTTTT
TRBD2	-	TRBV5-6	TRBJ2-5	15	CASSLGPGGGETQYF	TGTGCCAGCAGCCTCGGGCCGGGAGGGGGGGAGACCCAGTACTTC
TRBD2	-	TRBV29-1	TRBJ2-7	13	CSVVLAGEYEQYF	TGCAGCGTTGTTCTAGCGGGGGAATACGAGCAGTACTTC